This TCR beta chain was identified in a study of radiotherapy plus CTLA-4 blockade in lung cancer. The protocol was immunoSEQ multiplex PCR, while the TCRdb copy is restricted to in-frame clones and leaves out a portion. The repertoire holds some 100,000 clones, with around 75% as singletons. CDR3 length equals 18 residues. The chain has TRBV21-1 and TRBJ1-2. TRBV21-1 is designated a pseudogene. The material sequenced was peripheral blood, taken from a patient treated with radiotherapy plus ipilimumab. The sequence was obtained from a human donor with non-small cell lung cancer who had a partial response to radiotherapy plus ipilimumab. The CDR3 region is CASSKAVMGLRGGYGYTF. CDR3 coding DNA: TGTGCCAGCAGCAAAGCTGTAATGGGACTACGCGGCGGCTATGGCTACACCTTC.